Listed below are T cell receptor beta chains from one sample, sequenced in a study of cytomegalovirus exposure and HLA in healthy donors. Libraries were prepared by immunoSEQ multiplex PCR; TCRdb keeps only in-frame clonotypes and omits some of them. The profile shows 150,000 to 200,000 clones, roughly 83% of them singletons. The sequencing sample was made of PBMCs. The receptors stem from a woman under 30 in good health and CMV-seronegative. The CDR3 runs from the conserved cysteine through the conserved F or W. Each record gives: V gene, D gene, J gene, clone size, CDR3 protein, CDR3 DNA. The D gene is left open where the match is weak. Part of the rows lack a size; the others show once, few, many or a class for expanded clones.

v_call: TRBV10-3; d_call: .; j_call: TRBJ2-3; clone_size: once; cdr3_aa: CAISGSSTSTDTQYF; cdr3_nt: TGTGCCATCAGTGGAAGCTCAACTAGCACAGATACGCAGTATTTT
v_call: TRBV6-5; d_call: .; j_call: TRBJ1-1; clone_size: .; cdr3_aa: CASSSTPEVFTEAFF; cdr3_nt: TGTGCCAGCAGTTCTACCCCGGAGGTGTTCACTGAAGCTTTCTTT
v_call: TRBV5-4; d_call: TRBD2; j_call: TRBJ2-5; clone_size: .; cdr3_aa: CASSLGLAGQETQYF; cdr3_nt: TGTGCCAGCAGCTTGGGACTAGCGGGCCAAGAGACCCAGTACTTC
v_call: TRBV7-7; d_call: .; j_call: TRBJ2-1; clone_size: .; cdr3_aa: CASSLAIPSLGYEQFF; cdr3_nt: TGTGCCAGCAGCTTAGCAATTCCCTCCCTGGGCTATGAGCAGTTCTTC
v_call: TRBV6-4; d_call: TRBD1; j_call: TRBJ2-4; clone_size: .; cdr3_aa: CASITGGLTKNIQYF; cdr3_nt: TGTGCCAGCATAACAGGGGGCTTGACCAAAAACATTCAGTACTTC
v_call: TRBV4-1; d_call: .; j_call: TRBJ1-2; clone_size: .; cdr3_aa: CASSQISGVYYGYTF; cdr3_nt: TGCGCCAGCAGCCAAATATCAGGGGTCTACTATGGCTACACCTTC
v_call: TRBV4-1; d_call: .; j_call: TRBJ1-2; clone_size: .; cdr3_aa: CASSQDSGRGIYGYTF; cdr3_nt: TGCGCCAGCAGCCAAGACTCGGGCAGGGGAATATATGGCTACACCTTC
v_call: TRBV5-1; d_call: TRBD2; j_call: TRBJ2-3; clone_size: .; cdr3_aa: CASSSGTSGGTDTQYF; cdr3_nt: TGCGCCAGCAGCTCCGGGACTAGCGGGGGGACAGATACGCAGTATTTT
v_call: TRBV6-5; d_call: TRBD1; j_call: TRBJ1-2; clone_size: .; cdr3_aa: CASSSTGGVYGYTF; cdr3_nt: TGTGCCAGCAGTTCGACAGGGGGCGTCTATGGCTACACCTTC
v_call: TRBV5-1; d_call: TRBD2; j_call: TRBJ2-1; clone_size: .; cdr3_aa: CASSLGLAVWDEQFF; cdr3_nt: TGCGCCAGCAGCTTGGGGCTAGCGGTTTGGGATGAGCAGTTCTTC
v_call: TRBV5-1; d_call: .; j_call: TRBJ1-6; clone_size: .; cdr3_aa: CASSWVEGNSPLHF; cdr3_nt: TGCGCCAGCAGCTGGGTGGAGGGGAATTCACCCCTCCACTTT
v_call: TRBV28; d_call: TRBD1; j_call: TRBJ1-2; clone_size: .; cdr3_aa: CASSAPSDRVVYGYTF; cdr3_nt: TGTGCCAGCAGCGCTCCCTCGGACAGGGTTGTCTATGGCTACACCTTC
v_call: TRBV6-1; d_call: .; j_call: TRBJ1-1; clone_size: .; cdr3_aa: CASSEYEGNTEAFF; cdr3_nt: TGTGCCAGCAGTGAATATGAGGGGAACACTGAAGCTTTCTTT
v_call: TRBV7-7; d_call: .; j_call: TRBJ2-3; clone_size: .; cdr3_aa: CASSLGDSLSDTQYF; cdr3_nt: TGTGCCAGCAGCTTAGGGGACTCTCTCTCCGATACGCAGTATTTT
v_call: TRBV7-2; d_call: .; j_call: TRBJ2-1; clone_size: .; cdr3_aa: CASSPHSEQFF; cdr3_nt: TGTGCCAGCAGCCCCCACTCTGAGCAGTTCTTC
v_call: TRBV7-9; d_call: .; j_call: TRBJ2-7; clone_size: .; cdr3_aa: CASSPDRLTSEQYF; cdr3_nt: TGTGCCAGCAGCCCCGACCGACTGACCTCAGAGCAGTACTTC
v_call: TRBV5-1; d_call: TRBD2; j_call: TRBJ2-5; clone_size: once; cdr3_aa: CASSLGLAFQETQYF; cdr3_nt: TGCGCCAGCAGCTTGGGACTAGCGTTCCAAGAGACCCAGTACTTC
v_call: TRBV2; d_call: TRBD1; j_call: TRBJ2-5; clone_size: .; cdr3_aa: CASTTTQGVGETQYF; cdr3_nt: TGTGCCAGCACCACTACCCAGGGGGTTGGGGAGACCCAGTACTTC
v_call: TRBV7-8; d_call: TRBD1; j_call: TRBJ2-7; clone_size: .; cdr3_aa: CASSLGGTGEQYF; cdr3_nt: TGTGCCAGCAGCTTAGGGGGGACAGGCGAGCAGTACTTC
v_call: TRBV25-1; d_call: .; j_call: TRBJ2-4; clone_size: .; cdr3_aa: CASSATFGLGAKNIQYF; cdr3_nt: TGTGCCAGCAGTGCGACTTTCGGACTCGGGGCCAAAAACATTCAGTACTTC
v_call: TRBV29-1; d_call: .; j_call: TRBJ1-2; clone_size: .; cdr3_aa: CSVEGVPTPAGRDYGYTF; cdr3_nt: TGCAGCGTTGAAGGTGTTCCCACCCCGGCCGGCAGGGACTATGGCTACACCTTC
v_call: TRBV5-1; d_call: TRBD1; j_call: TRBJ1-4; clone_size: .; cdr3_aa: CASSLSVRTGVTNEKLFF; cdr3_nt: TGCGCCAGCAGCTTGAGTGTTAGGACAGGGGTAACTAATGAAAAACTGTTTTTT
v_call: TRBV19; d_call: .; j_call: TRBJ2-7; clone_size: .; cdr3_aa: CASSITGLTYEQYF; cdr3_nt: TGTGCCAGTAGTATAACAGGGCTTACCTACGAGCAGTACTTC
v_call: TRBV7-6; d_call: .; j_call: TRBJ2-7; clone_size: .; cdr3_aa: CASSPAPQHIYEQYF; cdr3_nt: TGTGCCAGCAGCCCCGCCCCGCAACACATCTACGAGCAGTACTTC
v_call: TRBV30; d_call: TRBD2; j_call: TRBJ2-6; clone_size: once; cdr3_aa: CVSSRDSGVSGANVLTF; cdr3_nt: TGTGTTTCAAGTCGTGATAGCGGGGTCTCTGGGGCCAACGTCCTGACTTTC
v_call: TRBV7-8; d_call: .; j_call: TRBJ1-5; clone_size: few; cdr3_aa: CASSSLTGPNQPQHF; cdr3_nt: TGTGCCAGCAGCTCCCTCACAGGCCCCAATCAGCCCCAGCATTTT
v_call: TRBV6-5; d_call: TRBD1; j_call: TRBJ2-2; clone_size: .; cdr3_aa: CASSRDRVVTGELFF; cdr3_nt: TGTGCCAGCAGTCGGGACAGGGTAGTTACCGGGGAGCTGTTTTTT
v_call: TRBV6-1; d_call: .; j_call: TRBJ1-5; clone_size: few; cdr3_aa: CASELVGAKHF; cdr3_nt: TGTGCCAGCGAACTGGTGGGCGCCAAGCATTTT
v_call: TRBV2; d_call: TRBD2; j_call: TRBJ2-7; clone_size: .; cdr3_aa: CASSKDRGLSYEQYF; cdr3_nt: TGTGCCAGCAGCAAAGACCGGGGACTATCCTACGAGCAGTACTTC
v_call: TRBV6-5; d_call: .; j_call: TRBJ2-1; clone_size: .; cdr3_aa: CASSYSVLYNEQFF; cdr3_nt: TGTGCCAGCAGTTACTCGGTCCTATACAATGAGCAGTTCTTC
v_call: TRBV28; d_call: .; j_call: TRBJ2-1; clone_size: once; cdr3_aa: CASSFRLQGPYNEQFF; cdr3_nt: TGTGCCAGCAGTTTTCGCCTCCAGGGGCCGTACAATGAGCAGTTCTTC
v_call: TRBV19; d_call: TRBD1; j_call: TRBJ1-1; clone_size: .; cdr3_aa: CASRNMDRDRTEAFF; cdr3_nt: TGTGCCAGTAGGAATATGGACAGGGATCGCACTGAAGCTTTCTTT
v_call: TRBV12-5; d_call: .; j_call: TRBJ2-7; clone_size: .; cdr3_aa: CASGLLGGASYEQYF; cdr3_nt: TGTGCTAGTGGTTTGTTGGGGGGTGCCTCCTACGAGCAGTACTTC
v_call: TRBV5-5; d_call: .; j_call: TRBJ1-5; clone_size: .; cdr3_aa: CASSLALDQPQHF; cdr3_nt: TGTGCCAGCAGCTTGGCCCTAGATCAGCCCCAGCATTTT
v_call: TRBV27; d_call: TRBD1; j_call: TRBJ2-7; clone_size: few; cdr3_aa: CASSLWGQLNEQYF; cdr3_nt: TGTGCCAGCAGTTTATGGGGACAGCTCAACGAGCAGTACTTC
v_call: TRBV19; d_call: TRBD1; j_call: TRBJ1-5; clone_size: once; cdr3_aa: CASSMTGGKVGNQPQHF; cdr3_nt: TGTGCCAGTAGTATGACAGGGGGCAAGGTGGGCAATCAGCCCCAGCATTTT
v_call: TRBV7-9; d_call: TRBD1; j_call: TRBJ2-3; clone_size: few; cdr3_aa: CASSTNSHRDRVRDTQYF; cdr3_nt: TGTGCCAGCAGCACCAATTCCCATCGGGACAGGGTCAGAGATACGCAGTATTTT
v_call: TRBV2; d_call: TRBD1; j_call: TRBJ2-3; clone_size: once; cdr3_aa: CASSYRGKADTQYF; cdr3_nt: TGTGCCAGCAGCTACAGGGGAAAGGCAGATACGCAGTATTTT
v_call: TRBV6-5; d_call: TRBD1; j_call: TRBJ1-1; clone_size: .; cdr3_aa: CASSRQGADAEAFF; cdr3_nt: TGTGCCAGCAGTAGACAGGGCGCCGACGCTGAAGCTTTCTTT
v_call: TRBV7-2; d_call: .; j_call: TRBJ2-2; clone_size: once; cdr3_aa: CASSSDQGPGELFF; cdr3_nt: TGTGCCAGCAGCTCAGACCAGGGGCCCGGGGAGCTGTTTTTT
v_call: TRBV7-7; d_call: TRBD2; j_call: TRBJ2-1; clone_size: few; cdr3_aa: CASSLGTSGSDEQFF; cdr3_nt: TGTGCCAGCAGCCTTGGGACTAGCGGGAGCGATGAGCAGTTCTTC
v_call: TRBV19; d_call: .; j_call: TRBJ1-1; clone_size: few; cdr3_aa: CASSSGLNTEAFF; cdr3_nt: TGTGCCAGTAGTAGTGGGCTGAACACTGAAGCTTTCTTT
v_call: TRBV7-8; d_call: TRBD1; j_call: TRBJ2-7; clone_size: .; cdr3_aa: CASSSKTGAGGYEQYF; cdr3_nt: TGTGCCAGCAGCTCAAAGACAGGGGCAGGAGGCTACGAGCAGTACTTC
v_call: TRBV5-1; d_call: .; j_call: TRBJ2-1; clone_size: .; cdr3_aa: CASSPPRDSSYNEQFF; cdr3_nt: TGCGCCAGCAGCCCCCCCAGGGATAGCTCCTACAATGAGCAGTTCTTC
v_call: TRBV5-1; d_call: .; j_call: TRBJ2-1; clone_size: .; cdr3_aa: CASNSYDNEQFF; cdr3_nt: TGCGCCAGCAACTCCTACGACAATGAGCAGTTCTTC
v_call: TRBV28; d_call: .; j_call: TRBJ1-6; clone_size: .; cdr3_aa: CASSFSGIRDSPLHF; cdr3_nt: TGTGCCAGCAGTTTTTCTGGTATCAGGGATTCACCCCTCCACTTT